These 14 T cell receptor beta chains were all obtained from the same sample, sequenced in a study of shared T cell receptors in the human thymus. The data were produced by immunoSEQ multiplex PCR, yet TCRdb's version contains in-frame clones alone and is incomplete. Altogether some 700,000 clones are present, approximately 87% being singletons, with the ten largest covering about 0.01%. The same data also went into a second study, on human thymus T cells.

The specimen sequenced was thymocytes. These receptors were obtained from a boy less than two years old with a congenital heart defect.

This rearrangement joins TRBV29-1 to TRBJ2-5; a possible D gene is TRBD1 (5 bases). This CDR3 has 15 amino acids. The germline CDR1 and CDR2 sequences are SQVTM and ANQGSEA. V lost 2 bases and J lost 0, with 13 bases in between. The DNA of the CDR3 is TGCAGCGTTGAATTCCGGCAGGGCTACCAAGAGACCCAGTACTTC. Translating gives CSVEFRQGYQETQYF.

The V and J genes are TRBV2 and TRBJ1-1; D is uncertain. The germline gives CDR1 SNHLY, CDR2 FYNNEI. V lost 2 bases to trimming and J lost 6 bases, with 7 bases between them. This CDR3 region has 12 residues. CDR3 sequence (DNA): TGTGCCAGCAGTGAATTGGGAGCTGAAGCTTTCTTT. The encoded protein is CASSELGAEAFF.

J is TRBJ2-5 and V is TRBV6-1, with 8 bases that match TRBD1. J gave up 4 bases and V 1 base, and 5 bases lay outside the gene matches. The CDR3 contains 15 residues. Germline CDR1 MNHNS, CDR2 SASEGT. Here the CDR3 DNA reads TGTGCCAGCAGTGAAGGGACAGGGTGGCTAGAGACCCAGTACTTC. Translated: CASSEGTGWLETQYF.

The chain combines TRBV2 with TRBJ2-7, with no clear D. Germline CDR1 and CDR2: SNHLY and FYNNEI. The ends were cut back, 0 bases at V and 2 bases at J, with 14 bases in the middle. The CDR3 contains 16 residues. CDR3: CASSEAAETAAYEQYF. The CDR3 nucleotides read TGTGCCAGCAGTGAAGCGGCGGAGACCGCAGCCTACGAGCAGTACTTC.

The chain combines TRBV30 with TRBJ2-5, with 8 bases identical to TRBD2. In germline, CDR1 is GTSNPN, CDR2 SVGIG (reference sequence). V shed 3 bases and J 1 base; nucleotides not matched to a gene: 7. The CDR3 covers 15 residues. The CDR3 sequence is CAWRGRGTSQETQYF. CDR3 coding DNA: TGTGCCTGGAGGGGGCGAGGGACTAGCCAAGAGACCCAGTACTTC.

The CDR3: CASRTDYGETQYF. The CDR3 bases are TGCGCCAGCAGGACTGACTACGGAGAGACCCAGTACTTC. This chain joins TRBV10-1 and TRBJ2-5, with D possibly matching TRBD2 (5 bases). The CDR3 sequence is 13 residues long. V dropped 6 bases and J dropped 4 bases, with 12 bases sitting between them. The germline V gene has CDR1 WNHNN and CDR2 SYGVQD (reference sequence).

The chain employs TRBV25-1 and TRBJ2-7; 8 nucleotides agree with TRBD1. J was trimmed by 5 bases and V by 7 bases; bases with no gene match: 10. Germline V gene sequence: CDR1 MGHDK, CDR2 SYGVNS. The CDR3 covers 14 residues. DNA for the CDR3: TGTGCCAGCACTCGACAGGGGCGACCGAACGAGCAGTACTTC. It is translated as CASTRQGRPNEQYF.

The CDR3 DNA sequence: TGTGCCAGCAGCGCGACTCTTGAGGGCGTCACAGATACGCAGTATTTT. It specifies CASSATLEGVTDTQYF. V and J are TRBV7-8 and TRBJ2-3; D perhaps matches TRBD2 (5 bases). The CDR3 sequence is 16 residues long. Trimming removed 5 bases from V and 2 bases from J, with 17 bases in between. The germline V gene has CDR1 SGHVS and CDR2 FQNEAQ.

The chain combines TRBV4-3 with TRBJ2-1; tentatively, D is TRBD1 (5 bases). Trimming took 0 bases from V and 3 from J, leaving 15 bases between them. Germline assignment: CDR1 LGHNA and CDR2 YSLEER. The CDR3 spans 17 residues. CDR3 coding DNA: TGCGCCAGCAGCCAAGATATATCCCAAGGGGACTACAATGAGCAGTTCTTC. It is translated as CASSQDISQGDYNEQFF.

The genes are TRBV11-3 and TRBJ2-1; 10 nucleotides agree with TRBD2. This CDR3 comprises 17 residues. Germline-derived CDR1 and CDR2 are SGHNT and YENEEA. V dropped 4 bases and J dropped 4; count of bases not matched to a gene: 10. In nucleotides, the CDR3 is TGTGCCAGCAGCTCTAGCCCAACTAGCGGGGATTACAATGAGCAGTTCTTC. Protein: CASSSSPTSGDYNEQFF.

CDR3 residues: CASSLDRVLNTEAFF. The CDR3 DNA sequence: TGCGCCAGCAGCCTAGACAGGGTATTGAACACTGAAGCTTTCTTT. This chain joins TRBV4-1 and TRBJ1-1, with 7 bases fitting TRBD1. This CDR3 is built from 15 residues. V was pared by 4 bases and J by 0 bases, with 5 bases of the junction left unmatched. Per the germline V gene, CDR1 is MGHRA and CDR2 is YSYEKL.

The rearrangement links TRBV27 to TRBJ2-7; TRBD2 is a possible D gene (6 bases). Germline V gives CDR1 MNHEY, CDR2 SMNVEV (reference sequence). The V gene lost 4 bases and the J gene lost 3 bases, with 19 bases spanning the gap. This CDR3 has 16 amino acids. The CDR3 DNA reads TGTGCCAGCAGTTCATCCGGGACTGGAAATCTCTACGAGCAGTACTTC. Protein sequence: CASSSSGTGNLYEQYF.

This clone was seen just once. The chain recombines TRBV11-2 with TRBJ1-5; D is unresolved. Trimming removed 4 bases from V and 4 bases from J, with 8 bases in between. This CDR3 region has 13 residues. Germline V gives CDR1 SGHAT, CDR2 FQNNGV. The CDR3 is CASSWALNQPQHF. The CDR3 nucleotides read TGTGCCAGCAGCTGGGCCCTTAATCAGCCCCAGCATTTT.

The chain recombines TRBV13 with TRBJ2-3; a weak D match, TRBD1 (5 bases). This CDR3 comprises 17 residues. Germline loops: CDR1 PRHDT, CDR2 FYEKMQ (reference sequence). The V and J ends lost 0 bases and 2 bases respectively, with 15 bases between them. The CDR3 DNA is TGTGCCAGCAGCTTAGGACAGGATCTACCCCTCACAGATACGCAGTATTTT. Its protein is CASSLGQDLPLTDTQYF. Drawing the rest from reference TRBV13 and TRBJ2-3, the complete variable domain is AAGVIQSPRHLIKEKRETATLKCYPIPRHDTVYWYQQGPGQDPQFLISFYEKMQSDKGSIPDRFSAQQFSDYHSELNMSSLELGDSALYFCASSLGQDLPLTDTQYFGPGTRLTVL.